This T cell receptor beta chain was recovered during a study of PD-1 blockade in classical Hodgkin lymphoma. Assay used: immunoSEQ multiplex PCR; TCRdb lists only in-frame clones, some missing. The data contain roughly 50,000 clones, approximately 84% of them singletons. With 0 bases removed from V and 2 bases from J, the gap between germline ends came to 11 bases. The length of the CDR3 is 16 residues. Germline loops: CDR1 SGHNT, CDR2 YENEEA. Points on this clone: Its specificity is not known.

Study-level points and caveats: Newly diagnosed patients were reported to exhibit reduced baseline TCR diversity relative to healthy donors. What drove the repertoire differences, possibly disease activity or prior therapy, has not been defined. Baseline diversity resembling that of newly diagnosed patients was seen in complete responders. Individuals who commenced nivolumab within less than 1 year of ASCT were excluded.

With no exception, relapse followed autologous stem cell transplantation in all patients, and brentuximab vedotin exposure varied. The sequencing here drew on peripheral blood mononuclear cells (PBMCs), taken at baseline. This clonotype originated in a human donor with classical Hodgkin lymphoma. The chain employs TRBV11-3 and TRBJ2-1, with D maybe TRBD2 (6 bases). The CDR3 bases are TGTGCCAGCAGCTTAGATCAAGGCGGGACCTACAATGAGCAGTTCTTC. Protein sequence: CASSLDQGGTYNEQFF. The whole variable domain, remainder taken from reference TRBV11-3 and TRBJ2-1, is EAGVVQSPRYKIIEKKQPVAFWCNPISGHNTLYWYLQNLGQGPELLIRYENEEAVDDSQLPKDRFSAERLKGVDSTLKIQPAELGDSAVYLCASSLDQGGTYNEQFFGPGTRLTVL.